This TCR beta chain was identified during a study of T cells in Graves' hyperthyroidism and ophthalmopathy. Uncontrolled infections, other autoimmune diseases, pregnancy or lactation led to exclusion of patients. Used for diagnoses were clinical symptoms, serum thyroxine and TRAb, thyroid ultrasound and orbital computed tomography. Amplification of TCR beta CDR3 regions was performed using RNA transcripts as template. The TCR CDR3 first-round RT-PCR relied on the HTBI primer set. MiXCR, run by TCRdb on the multiplex PCR reads, gives a single entry per CDR3 protein. This table has under 700,000 distinct CDR3 sequences, roughly 50% appearing once. CDR1 is DFQATT, CDR2 SNEGSKA, per germline (reference sequence). J gave up 2 bases and V 3 bases, and 3 bases lay outside the gene matches. CDR3 length equals 13 residues.

The J gene is TRBJ2-5, the V gene TRBV20-1; the match to TRBD1 covers 7 bases. This TCR derives from a woman aged 18-35 years with Graves' hyperthyroidism. Sequencing was performed on peripheral blood or thyroid tissue (not recorded which). The CDR3, as DNA: TGCAGTGCTAGCCTGACAGGGCAAGAGACCCAGTACTTC. Translating it yields CSASLTGQETQYF.